Listed here are 30 T cell receptor beta chains from one sample, sequenced in a study of ipilimumab plus nivolumab after autologous stem cell transplantation. Using immunoSEQ multiplex PCR, the repertoire was profiled, and TCRdb retains in-frame clones only, with some absent. The sample yields roughly 25,000 clones, approximately 86% seen once. The source was PBMCs, collected in a trial of ipilimumab plus nivolumab as post-transplant consolidation. The receptor set was obtained from a male donor with diffuse large B-cell lymphoma.

V is TRBV10-3 and J is TRBJ2-2, with 7 bases identical to TRBD2. Germline-derived CDR1 and CDR2 are ENHRY and SYGVKD. V dropped 6 bases and J dropped 2; count of bases not matched to a gene: 3. This CDR3 spans 14 amino acids. The DNA for the CDR3 is TGTGCCATCAGCAGGGAGGGAAACACCGGGGAGCTGTTTTTT. Amino acids: CAISREGNTGELFF.

V gene TRBV19 combines with J gene TRBJ1-5, with a tentative D call TRBD1 (5 bases). Trimming removed 4 bases at V and 0 bases at J, with 10 bases between. This CDR3 has 15 residues. Germline V gives CDR1 LNHDA, CDR2 SQIVND (reference sequence). The CDR3 region is CASSTQGYSNQPQHF. The DNA of the CDR3 is TGTGCCAGTAGTACCCAGGGATATAGCAATCAGCCCCAGCATTTT.

The chain is built from TRBV5-6 and TRBJ2-7; a weak D match, TRBD2 (6 bases). In germline, CDR1 is SGHDT, CDR2 YYEEEE. The ends were cut back, 2 bases at V and 4 bases at J, with 19 bases in the middle. This CDR3 region has 16 residues. DNA for the CDR3: TGTGCCAGCAGCTTTACCGGGACTGGTATTCGGTACGAGCAGTACTTC. Its protein product is CASSFTGTGIRYEQYF. The full variable domain, completed using reference TRBV5-6 and TRBJ2-7, is DAGVTQSPTHLIKTRGQQVTLRCSPKSGHDTVSWYQQALGQGPQFIFQYYEEEERQRGNFPDRFSGHQFPNYSSELNVNALLLGDSALYLCASSFTGTGIRYEQYFGPGTRLTVT.

The chain has TRBV2 and TRBJ2-7; no clear D. CDR3 length: 14 amino acids. V was shortened by 1 base and J by 2 bases, with 9 bases between the two germline ends. Per germline, CDR1 SNHLY and CDR2 FYNNEI. CDR3: CASSEGWATYEQYF. CDR3 in DNA: TGTGCCAGCAGTGAAGGGTGGGCGACCTACGAGCAGTACTTC.

The V and J genes are TRBV7-9 and TRBJ1-6; D is perhaps TRBD1 (5 bases). V was trimmed by 4 bases and J by 6 bases, leaving 19 bases between them. From germline, CDR1 is SEHNR and CDR2 FQNEAQ (reference sequence). There are 17 residues in the CDR3. CDR3 in DNA: TGTGCCAGCAGCTCCCGAACAGGCCCAAGGGCTAATTCACCCCTCCACTTT. Protein sequence: CASSSRTGPRANSPLHF.

The chain couples TRBV6-5 to TRBJ1-1; TRBD1 matches 10 bases. The trim removed 8 bases at V and 8 bases at J, leaving 2 bases unmatched. The CDR3 is made up of 11 amino acids. CDR1 and CDR2 (germline): MNHEY, SVGAGI. The CDR3 DNA is TGTGCCAGCCAGACAGGGGGCGAAGCTTTCTTT. This gives the protein CASQTGGEAFF.

V is TRBV2 and J is TRBJ1-4; 10 bases line up with TRBD1. The V gene end was trimmed by 6 bases and the J gene end by 8 bases; junction bases not matched to a gene: 9. There are 15 residues in the CDR3. Germline V gene lookup returns CDR1 SNHLY and CDR2 FYNNEI. CDR3 nucleotide sequence: TGTGCCAGCAGCGCCCTGACAGGGGGCGGGGAAAAACTGTTTTTT. Translating gives CASSALTGGGEKLFF.

This chain uses TRBV10-3 with TRBJ2-7, with TRBD1 identical over 11 bases. In germline, CDR1 is ENHRY, CDR2 SYGVKD. The CDR3 covers 16 residues. J lost 1 base, V lost 2 bases, and 4 bases had no gene match. CDR3 DNA: TGTGCCATCAGTGAGCTTGGGACAGGGGGGTCCTACGAGCAGTACTTC. The encoded protein is CAISELGTGGSYEQYF.

This clone has a handful of counts. The CDR3 DNA sequence: TGTGCCAGCAGCTTACCCAATTCACCCCTCCACTTT. Amino acids: CASSLPNSPLHF. This chain links TRBV7-2 with TRBJ1-6; D is unclear. The CDR3 extends over 12 amino acids. CDR1 and CDR2 (germline): SGHTA, FQGNSA. Trimming took 2 bases from V and 7 from J, leaving 3 bases between them. Combining the CDR3 with reference TRBV7-2 and TRBJ1-6 gives the whole variable domain GAGVSQSPSNKVTEKGKDVELRCDPISGHTALYWYRQSLGQGLEFLIYFQGNSAPDKSGLPSDRFSAERTGGSVSTLTIQRTQQEDSAVYLCASSLPNSPLHFGNGTRLTVT.

DNA of the CDR3: TGTGCCAGCAGCTCCTACCGGTTCGGGACGAGGGAAAAACTGTTTTTT. This encodes CASSSYRFGTREKLFF. The chain combines TRBV7-8 with TRBJ1-4, with TRBD1 as a possible D gene (5 bases). Germline CDR1 is SGHVS and CDR2 is FQNEAQ. This CDR3 is 16 amino acids long. Trimming cost V 4 bases and J 8 bases, with 20 bases left between them.

This chain uses TRBV14 with TRBJ1-2, with TRBD1 as a possible D gene (6 bases). Germline CDR1 SGHDN, CDR2 FVKESK. The CDR3 spans 12 residues. The V gene lost 2 bases and the J gene lost 7 bases, with 8 bases spanning the gap. This chain's CDR3 is CASSQQGFGYTF. CDR3 coding DNA: TGTGCCAGCAGCCAACAGGGGTTTGGCTACACCTTC.

This clone was recorded once. The chain joins TRBV19 to TRBJ1-3, with a possible D match to TRBD1 (5 bases). V lost 6 bases and J 3 bases, leaving 15 bases between the germline ends. Germline CDR1 is LNHDA and CDR2 is SQIVND (reference sequence). The CDR3 is 15 residues long. The CDR3 reads CASSINGGDGNTIYF. CDR3 DNA sequence: TGTGCCAGTAGCATCAATGGGGGGGATGGAAACACCATATATTTT.

This chain links TRBV5-1 with TRBJ2-3; D gene uncertain. This CDR3 is built from 13 residues. V was clipped by 0 bases and J by 14 bases, with 16 bases between them. From germline, CDR1 is SGHRS and CDR2 YFSETQ. The CDR3 is CASSLEPPSVSYF. In DNA, the CDR3 is TGCGCCAGCAGCTTGGAGCCACCGAGTGTATCGTATTTT.

CDR3 coding DNA: TGCGCCAGCAAAGAGGGGGGCACTTCAGGGGAGCAGTTCTTC. As protein: CASKEGGTSGEQFF. The genes are TRBV10-2 and TRBJ2-1; D is tentatively TRBD1 or TRBD2 (6 bases each). CDR3 length: 14 residues. From germline, CDR1 is WSHSY and CDR2 SAAADI. V was pared by 7 bases and J by 10 bases, with 20 bases between.

The V gene is TRBV5-1, the J gene TRBJ2-3, with D unclear. V lost 0 bases and J lost 0, with 8 bases in between. The CDR3 consists of 15 residues. CDR1 is SGHRS, CDR2 YFSETQ, per germline. CDR3 amino acids: CASSLASTSTDTQYF. The CDR3 DNA reads as TGCGCCAGCAGCTTGGCCTCGACTAGCACAGATACGCAGTATTTT.

This clone appeared once. The CDR3 sequence: CASSPPPGTQPQHF. The CDR3 bases are TGTGCCAGCTCACCACCACCGGGGACTCAGCCCCAGCATTTT. This chain links TRBV18 with TRBJ1-5, with TRBD1 as a possible D gene (5 bases). Trimming took off 0 bases at V and 6 bases at J, with 9 bases between the two ends. CDR1 is KGHSH, CDR2 LQKENI, per germline. The CDR3 extends over 14 amino acids.

This clone appeared once. J is TRBJ1-4 and V is TRBV25-1; D is unclear. The V gene lost 3 bases and the J gene lost 3 bases, with 8 bases spanning the gap. Germline CDR1 MGHDK, CDR2 SYGVNS. The CDR3 has 14 amino acids. CDR3 sequence: CASSDKGANEKLFF. The CDR3 nucleotides read TGTGCCAGCAGTGATAAGGGTGCTAATGAAAAACTGTTTTTT.

This clone was seen just once. V gene TRBV4-1 combines with J gene TRBJ1-1; the D gene is possibly TRBD1 (6 bases). Germline-derived CDR1 and CDR2 are MGHRA and YSYEKL. Trimming left V 1 base short and J 5 bases short, with 17 bases between. The CDR3 consists of 16 residues. The CDR3 is CASSQGITRGLTEAFF. CDR3 sequence (DNA): TGCGCCAGCAGCCAAGGGATAACGAGGGGGTTGACTGAAGCTTTCTTT.

This clone was recorded only once. V gene TRBV7-2 combines with J gene TRBJ2-3; D call uncertain. Trimming pared 5 bases from V and 0 bases from J, leaving 9 bases between. This CDR3 spans 14 amino acids. Germline V gives CDR1 SGHTA, CDR2 FQGNSA. The CDR3 spells CASSPETSTDTQYF. CDR3 bases: TGTGCCAGCAGCCCAGAGACTAGCACAGATACGCAGTATTTT. Full variable domain (outside the CDR3, taken from reference TRBV7-2 and TRBJ2-3): GAGVSQSPSNKVTEKGKDVELRCDPISGHTALYWYRQSLGQGLEFLIYFQGNSAPDKSGLPSDRFSAERTGGSVSTLTIQRTQQEDSAVYLCASSPETSTDTQYFGPGTRLTVL.

The chain joins TRBV5-1 to TRBJ2-2, with D perhaps TRBD1 or TRBD2 (6 bases each). In germline, CDR1 is SGHRS, CDR2 YFSETQ. There are 16 residues in the CDR3. Between the trimmed V and J ends, which lost 7 bases and 9 bases, there was a span of 25 bases. CDR3 region: CASFQGGLRLERELFF. The CDR3 nucleotides are TGCGCCAGCTTTCAAGGGGGACTGCGCCTAGAAAGGGAGCTGTTTTTT. The whole variable domain, remainder taken from reference TRBV5-1 and TRBJ2-2, is KAGVTQTPRYLIKTRGQQVTLSCSPISGHRSVSWYQQTPGQGLQFLFEYFSETQRNKGNFPGRFSGRQFSNSRSEMNVSTLELGDSALYLCASFQGGLRLERELFFGEGSRLTVL.

This chain uses TRBV27 with TRBJ2-7; D is unresolved. The CDR3 runs to 15 residues. From germline, CDR1 is MNHEY and CDR2 SMNVEV (reference sequence). V was shortened by 4 bases and J by 2 bases, with 15 bases between the two germline ends. CDR3 loop: CASSWQSGSPYEQYF. CDR3 DNA: TGTGCCAGCAGTTGGCAATCGGGTTCCCCCTACGAGCAGTACTTC.

DNA of the CDR3: TGTGCCAGCAGCTTGGCAGCGGGGTCCGGCAATGAGCAGTTCTTC. This codes for CASSLAAGSGNEQFF. This chain uses TRBV11-3 with TRBJ2-1; 7 nucleotides align to TRBD2. J lost 6 bases, V lost 3 bases, and 8 bases had no gene match. The CDR3 covers 15 residues. Germline CDR1 SGHNT, CDR2 YENEEA.

The chain links TRBV9 to TRBJ1-4, with a possible D match to TRBD1 (6 bases). Trimming pared 4 bases from V and 7 bases from J, leaving 14 bases between. The CDR3 is 14 residues long. Germline CDR1 is SGDLS and CDR2 is YYNGEE. The CDR3 DNA sequence: TGTGCCAGCAGCCCCCAACAGGGCGGTGAAAAACTGTTTTTT. Amino acid sequence: CASSPQQGGEKLFF. The entire variable domain, with the rest obtained from reference TRBV9 and TRBJ1-4, is as follows: DSGVTQTPKHLITATGQRVTLRCSPRSGDLSVYWYQQSLDQGLQFLIQYYNGEERAKGNILERFSAQQFPDLHSELNLSSLELGDSALYFCASSPQQGGEKLFFGSGTQLSVL.

V is TRBV6-1 and J is TRBJ1-2; 8 bases fit TRBD1. This CDR3 is 14 amino acids long. Per the germline V gene, CDR1 is MNHNS and CDR2 is SASEGT. The J segment lost 12 bases and the V segment lost 2 bases, leaving 11 bases of the junction unmatched. DNA of the CDR3: TGTGCCAGCAGTGAAACAGCTATGGACAGGGTGGACACCTTC. Protein: CASSETAMDRVDTF.

The J gene is TRBJ2-3, the V gene TRBV5-1, with D possibly matching TRBD2 (6 bases). The V end was cut by 4 bases, the J end by 0 bases, with 15 bases between. Germline lookup yields CDR1 SGHRS and CDR2 YFSETQ. The length of the CDR3 is 16 residues. CDR3 coding DNA: TGCGCCAGCAGCCCGGGGACTCGGACTAGCACAGATACGCAGTATTTT. Its protein product is CASSPGTRTSTDTQYF. Looking up the rest from reference TRBV5-1 and TRBJ2-3 gives the full variable domain: KAGVTQTPRYLIKTRGQQVTLSCSPISGHRSVSWYQQTPGQGLQFLFEYFSETQRNKGNFPGRFSGRQFSNSRSEMNVSTLELGDSALYLCASSPGTRTSTDTQYFGPGTRLTVL.

This chain links TRBV6-5 with TRBJ1-2; D is unclear. Germline CDR1 MNHEY, CDR2 SVGAGI. The CDR3 sequence is 13 residues long. Trimming shortened V by 5 bases and J by 5 bases, and 12 bases separated the two germline ends. CDR3 loop: CASSEWRDYGYTF. DNA of the CDR3: TGTGCCAGCAGTGAGTGGCGAGATTATGGCTACACCTTC.

The chain carries TRBV15 and TRBJ1-4; 7 bases fit TRBD1. Germline CDR1 is LNHNV and CDR2 is YYDKDF (reference sequence). This CDR3 comprises 16 residues. The J segment lost 8 bases and the V segment lost 1 base, leaving 10 bases of the junction unmatched. CDR3 DNA: TGTGCCACCAGCAGAGGCCACAGGGGAGGGAAAGAAAAACTGTTTTTT. Translation: CATSRGHRGGKEKLFF.

V gene TRBV4-1 combines with J gene TRBJ2-3; a possible D gene is TRBD2 (6 bases). Germline V lookup: CDR1 MGHRA, CDR2 YSYEKL. V dropped 0 bases and J dropped 4 bases, with 11 bases sitting between them. This CDR3 region has 15 residues. CDR3 DNA sequence: TGCGCCAGCAGCCAAGATGGGGGGTCCCCAGATACGCAGTATTTT. Translating gives CASSQDGGSPDTQYF.

The V and J genes are TRBV19 and TRBJ1-3; no clear D. The germline V and J ends were trimmed by 5 bases and 3 bases, with 8 bases remaining between them. The CDR3 runs to 13 residues. Germline values: CDR1 LNHDA, CDR2 SQIVND (reference sequence). The CDR3 region is CASSQELGNTIYF. The CDR3 bases are TGTGCCAGTAGTCAGGAACTTGGAAACACCATATATTTT.

DNA for the CDR3: TGTGCCAGCAGCTCCGCCGGAGGGGGGCGGTTTGGGCGGAACACTGAAGCTTTCTTT. This sequence encodes CASSSAGGGRFGRNTEAFF. The chain uses TRBV7-2 and TRBJ1-1; the D gene is possibly TRBD1 (6 bases). The CDR3 is 19 residues long. V shed 4 bases and J shed 1 base, with 25 bases lying between them. Germline assignment: CDR1 SGHTA and CDR2 FQGNSA.